Below, 14 T cell receptor beta chains from the same sample are listed, as sequenced in a study of T cell responses to AZD1222 COVID-19 vaccine. Produced via immunoSEQ multiplex PCR; TCRdb's table is partial and in-frame only. The sample shows around 150,000 clones, around nine tenths of them seen only once. The sample in question was peripheral blood, obtained on day 0 of AZD1222 vaccination. The receptors stem from an adult in good health.

This rearrangement joins TRBV7-9 to TRBJ2-2; D may be TRBD1 (6 bases). This CDR3 has 14 amino acids. Trimming pared 5 bases from V and 1 base from J, leaving 8 bases between. From germline, CDR1 is SEHNR and CDR2 FQNEAQ (reference sequence). CDR3 nucleotides: TGTGCCAGCAGCCAGGACAGGAACACCGGGGAGCTGTTTTTT. This translates into CASSQDRNTGELFF.

The V call is TRBV5-6, the J call TRBJ2-7; the match to TRBD2 covers 12 bases. CDR1 and CDR2 (germline): SGHDT, YYEEEE. V gave up 4 bases and J gave up 5 bases; unmatched junction bases: 10. CDR3 length: 16 residues. As DNA, the CDR3 is TGTGCCAGCAGCCGGCCAAAACTAGCGGGAGGAGACGAGCAGTACTTC. This sequence encodes CASSRPKLAGGDEQYF.

The chain is built from TRBV7-6 and TRBJ2-7; D may be TRBD1 (5 bases). The CDR3 extends over 16 amino acids. Trimming pared 1 base from V and 1 base from J, leaving 14 bases between. Germline CDR1 SGHVS, CDR2 FNYEAQ. The CDR3 loop is CASSLEVTAGSYEQYF. For the CDR3, the DNA is TGTGCCAGCAGCTTAGAGGTGACAGCCGGATCCTACGAGCAGTACTTC.

The table lists this clone with a count of one. The chain links TRBV7-9 to TRBJ2-1; D is perhaps TRBD2 (5 bases). Germline V lookup: CDR1 SEHNR, CDR2 FQNEAQ (reference sequence). V was pared by 2 bases and J by 1 base, with 21 bases between. The CDR3 consists of 19 residues. Here the CDR3 reads CASSLTLGKAATSYNEQFF. The CDR3 DNA reads as TGTGCCAGCAGCTTAACCTTGGGGAAAGCGGCAACTTCCTACAATGAGCAGTTCTTC.

The chain employs TRBV15 and TRBJ1-1; D is unresolved. The CDR3 has 13 amino acids. Germline V gives CDR1 LNHNV, CDR2 YYDKDF (reference sequence). V was cut by 1 base and J by 2 bases, with 5 bases left in between. The CDR3 here is CATSRGVNTEAFF. CDR3 coding DNA: TGTGCCACCAGCAGAGGGGTTAACACTGAAGCTTTCTTT. Based on the CDR3 plus reference TRBV15 and TRBJ1-1, the full variable domain is DAMVIQNPRYQVTQFGKPVTLSCSQTLNHNVMYWYQQKSSQAPKLLFHYYDKDFNNEADTPDNFQSRRPNTSFCFLDIRSPGLGDTAMYLCATSRGVNTEAFFGQGTRLTVV.

The J gene is TRBJ1-3, the V gene TRBV5-1; 9 positions match TRBD1. V shed 1 base, J shed 4 bases, and the junction held 3 bases outside the gene matches. The CDR3 is 15 amino acids. Germline-derived CDR1 and CDR2 are SGHRS and YFSETQ. This CDR3 is CASSLTGGEGNTIYF. The CDR3 DNA sequence: TGCGCCAGCAGCTTGACAGGGGGCGAGGGAAACACCATATATTTT.

The V call is TRBV28, the J call TRBJ1-1; D might be TRBD1 (5 bases). Trimming removed 1 base at V and 0 bases at J, with 15 bases between. The CDR3 totals 17 residues. Per the germline V gene, CDR1 is MDHEN and CDR2 is SYDVKM. DNA of the CDR3: TGTGCCAGCAGTTTATTCGGCAGGGTTCAAATGAACACTGAAGCTTTCTTT. Residues: CASSLFGRVQMNTEAFF.

The chain couples TRBV6-1 to TRBJ1-2; a possible D gene is TRBD1 (5 bases). Trimming left V 1 base short and J 1 base short, with 13 bases between. The CDR3 sequence is 16 residues long. Germline V gene sequence: CDR1 MNHNS, CDR2 SASEGT. CDR3 region: CASSEVGRAHNYGYTF. The DNA for the CDR3 is TGTGCCAGCAGTGAAGTGGGCAGGGCCCATAACTATGGCTACACCTTC.

The V and J genes are TRBV11-2 and TRBJ1-2; TRBD1 might be the D (6 bases). The CDR3 extends over 17 amino acids. V was trimmed by 5 bases and J by 5 bases, leaving 24 bases between them. Germline V lookup: CDR1 SGHAT, CDR2 FQNNGV. The CDR3 DNA reads as TGTGCCAGCAGCCGGGATGTGGGGACACCCGGGAGATATGGCTACACCTTC. Its translation is CASSRDVGTPGRYGYTF.

V is TRBV28 and J is TRBJ1-2; TRBD1 aligns across 7 bases. J was trimmed by 4 bases and V by 2 bases; bases with no gene match: 1. Germline assignment: CDR1 MDHEN and CDR2 SYDVKM. The CDR3 runs to 13 residues. The chain's CDR3 is CASSLRTGYGYTF. As DNA, the CDR3 is TGTGCCAGCAGTTTAAGGACAGGCTATGGCTACACCTTC.

The CDR3 spells CASSQDLGQLYEQYF. Here the CDR3 DNA reads TGTGCCAGCAGCCAAGATCTTGGGCAGCTCTACGAGCAGTACTTC. The V call is TRBV4-2, the J call TRBJ2-7; D not certain. CDR1 and CDR2 from the germline V gene are LGHNA and YNFKEQ. V dropped 0 bases and J dropped 3 bases, with 12 bases sitting between them. This CDR3 is built from 15 residues.

This clone was recorded only once. The rearrangement links TRBV6-5 to TRBJ2-1; 14 nucleotides match TRBD2. Germline CDR1 reads MNHEY; CDR2 reads SVGAGI. The CDR3 runs to 16 residues. Trimming cost V 4 bases and J 9 bases; bases outside gene matches: 8. CDR3 DNA sequence: TGTGCCAGCAGTTCGACTAGCGGGAGGGCCCGTTCTGAGCAGTTCTTC. This gives the protein CASSSTSGRARSEQFF.

V and J are TRBV5-4 and TRBJ2-7; D possibly corresponds to TRBD1 (5 bases). From germline, CDR1 is SGHNT and CDR2 YYREEE (reference sequence). The CDR3 has 16 residues. V was pared by 0 bases and J by 0 bases, with 13 bases between. The CDR3 region has the DNA TGTGCCAGCAGCTTGGACCCAGGGTTCAGCTCCTACGAGCAGTACTTC. The encoded protein is CASSLDPGFSSYEQYF.

This clone was recorded only once. The gene calls are TRBV5-6 and TRBJ1-6, with no clear D. Per germline, CDR1 SGHDT and CDR2 YYEEEE. V was clipped by 2 bases and J by 5 bases, with 17 bases between them. The CDR3 extends over 17 amino acids. CDR3 bases: TGTGCCAGCAGCTTATTCGGCCCAGCGTTTCATAATTCACCCCTCCACTTT. This sequence encodes CASSLFGPAFHNSPLHF.